These 7 T cell receptor beta chains came from one sample sequenced in a study of siplizumab effects on memory and regulatory T cells. Only in-frame clones appear in the TCRdb table, and some are missing; sequencing was by immunoSEQ multiplex PCR. The table records approximately 58,000 clones, more than 85% of them present only once. Specimen: CD8+ T cells sorted from blood. These receptors were obtained from a human donor in good health.

This rearrangement joins TRBV30 to TRBJ1-1, with 10 bases matching TRBD1. The CDR3 loop spans 15 amino acids. V trimming: 1 base; J trimming: 3 bases; junction bases outside the gene matches: 5. Germline V lookup: CDR1 GTSNPN, CDR2 SVGIG (reference sequence). CDR3 bases: TGTGCCTGGAGTGCCGGACAGGGGGAGGACACTGAAGCTTTCTTT. Protein sequence: CAWSAGQGEDTEAFF.

The CDR3 coding sequence is TGCGCCAGCAGCTTGGATTTGGGTGGGCAGTTCTTC. It is translated as CASSLDLGGQFF. The chain recombines TRBV5-1 with TRBJ2-1, with D unclear. The CDR3 runs to 12 residues. Trimming cost V 0 bases and J 12 bases, with 10 bases left between them. CDR1 is SGHRS, CDR2 YFSETQ, per germline.

This chain joins TRBV25-1 and TRBJ2-5; D remains ambiguous. Germline V CDR1 and CDR2: MGHDK, SYGVNS. The CDR3 totals 11 residues. V lost 4 bases, J lost 4 bases, and 4 bases lay in between. CDR3 sequence reads: CASSVGETQYF. The DNA of the CDR3 is TGTGCCAGCAGTGTCGGAGAGACCCAGTACTTC.

As to this clone: Distinct nucleotide sequences in the sample also encode this CDR3. The chain combines TRBV9 with TRBJ2-7; 7 bases line up with TRBD1. Germline CDR1 reads SGDLS; CDR2 reads YYNGEE. The V gene end was trimmed by 0 bases and the J gene end by 0 bases; junction bases not matched to a gene: 0. The CDR3 extends over 14 amino acids. The chain's CDR3 is CASSVGDSSYEQYF. CDR3 coding DNA: TGTGCCAGCAGCGTAGGGGACAGCTCCTACGAGCAGTACTTC. Full variable domain (missing parts from reference TRBV9 and TRBJ2-7): DSGVTQTPKHLITATGQRVTLRCSPRSGDLSVYWYQQSLDQGLQFLIQYYNGEERAKGNILERFSAQQFPDLHSELNLSSLELGDSALYFCASSVGDSSYEQYFGPGTRLTVT.

The V gene is TRBV5-6, the J gene TRBJ1-1; 9 bases are shared with TRBD1. This CDR3 region has 13 residues. Per germline, CDR1 SGHDT and CDR2 YYEEEE. V shed 2 bases and J 7 bases; nucleotides not matched to a gene: 3. CDR3 protein: CASSLQGAGEAFF. The CDR3 coding sequence is TGTGCCAGCAGCTTACAGGGGGCCGGTGAAGCTTTCTTT.

The chain has TRBV7-2 and TRBJ2-7; unclear D gene. Trimming removed 1 base at V and 6 bases at J, with 13 bases between. Germline loops: CDR1 SGHTA, CDR2 FQGNSA. The CDR3 runs to 14 residues. The CDR3 loop reads CASSLGSAGREQYF. Here the CDR3 DNA reads TGTGCCAGCAGCTTAGGATCCGCAGGCCGCGAGCAGTACTTC.

The chain employs TRBV13 and TRBJ2-7; D unresolved. V shed 2 bases and J shed 1 base, with 9 bases lying between them. The CDR3 is 14 residues long. Per the germline V gene, CDR1 is PRHDT and CDR2 is FYEKMQ (reference sequence). This CDR3 reads CASSLPSASYEQYF. DNA of the CDR3: TGTGCCAGCAGCTTACCTTCGGCTTCCTACGAGCAGTACTTC.